The sequence of this T cell receptor beta chain was determined in a study of cytomegalovirus exposure and HLA in healthy donors (dated by TCRdb to the late 2010s). Regarding the study in general: In an earlier analysis of roughly 500 of the donors, 250 to 350 Gb of sequence data and 90 million to 120 million unique TCR beta sequences from about 180 million T cells were reported. An early release that covered some 640 HLA-typed donors contained 250 to 350 gigabases of sequencing data and tens of millions of unique TCR sequences. The genetic ancestry cluster associated with self-reported Caucasian donors included around four fifths of the 398 genotyped donors. The study aimed to test whether signatures of past pathogen exposure could be identified by cataloging public T cell receptors. The study used immunosequencing to profile the T cell repertoires of several hundred subjects and linked those repertoires to cytomegalovirus serostatus. A separate validation cohort of 100 to 150 different subjects was used in addition to the roughly 670-subject first cohort. To predict cytomegalovirus infection status, the study combined high-throughput TCR immunosequencing, statistical association of individual TCRs with disease status, and machine learning. A later analysis re-examined previously published TCR beta repertoires from just over 650 donors and added high-resolution HLA genotyping to investigate patterns of TCR occurrence. The later analysis used no new phenotypic data to find candidate immune exposures, relying instead on TCR beta sequences and their occurrence across donors. In an earlier analysis of 500 to 650 of the donors, high-throughput TCR beta sequencing was used to judge whether each TCR beta V gene segment behaved as functional or pseudogenic. Alongside the repertoire data, information on donor age, sex, ethnicity and CMV serostatus was compiled. A later genetic analysis took genome-wide SNP genotypes for about 65% of the 666 donors and used that subset as a discovery cohort. All discovery cohort repertoires had been generated on a single sequencing platform. HLA typing covered class I and class II loci at four-digit resolution. The number of donors typed differed by locus, with 629-630 for A, B, C, DRB1 and DQB1, 522 for DQA1, 600 to 610 for DPA1, and around 450 for DPB1. Because of strong linkage in the cohort, roughly five DR-DQ haplotypes were treated as single units for association and clustering. Among several hundred genotyped donors of the cohort, an average of roughly 230,000 unique TCR beta nucleotide sequences was sequenced per donor, of which 15% to 20% were non-productive. What the work shows at the level of the full study, not this receptor alone: In an earlier analysis of over 550 of the donors, most TCR beta V segments were observed in productive rearrangements about 90% or about 30% of the time, broadly matching IMGT annotations. In a later analysis, HLA-associated TCR beta chains were found to be more clonally expanded and to have lower generation probabilities than equally common non-associated chains. Most TCR sequences were observed very rarely across donors, whereas some public TCRs were present in many individuals. A cluster of highly shared sequence variants was judged likely to represent a technical artifact of the sequencing pipeline. Only TCR beta chains were sequenced in this cohort, and the absence of alpha or paired-chain data limited detectable features. The study gave a list of about 150 TCR beta chains associated with cytomegalovirus. In vitro tests confirmed that three of the cytomegalovirus-associated TCR beta chains recognize cytomegalovirus antigens. Some IMGT-functional V segments, including TRBV6-2 and TRBV6-3, could not be told apart with the 87-base-pair reads, so those segments were excluded. Linkage disequilibrium might explain the correlated functional status among segregating V segments, but an unknown experimental factor could not be ruled out. The earlier analysis of some 540 of the donors excluded some 15 rarely observed V segments, including chromosome 9 orphons, because counts were too low. CMV serostatus was the only immune exposure information available for the cohort. It was suggested by the authors that the approach could potentially be generalized to other disease states and immunological phenotypes. V-gene and J-gene trimming of TCR beta chains was associated with a missense DCLRE1C variant in a later genetic analysis, and the association was replicated in an independent cohort. In both the original and validation cohorts, the classifier was reported to diagnose cytomegalovirus status with high specificity and sensitivity. When HLA alleles, especially DR and DQ, strongly co-occurred, TCR associations were difficult to assign to individual alleles. A later analysis reported that several top co-occurrence clusters appeared linked to parvovirus B19, influenza, CMV and Epstein-Barr virus. A later analysis found that most CMV-associated TCR beta chains appeared HLA-restricted, with HLA associations seemingly driven largely by CMV exposure. According to a later analysis, TCR association rates differed among HLA loci, with DRB1 alleles showing the most associated TCRs and HLA-C alleles showing the fewest. A further reported finding was that TCR beta sequences accurately predicted the HLA-A and HLA-B alleles for most subjects in the first cohort. At a false discovery rate of 0.05, a later analysis linked about 16,000 TCR beta sequences to specific HLA alleles. Presence/absence analyses assumed roughly uniform sequencing depth across donors, an assumption that may not hold. HLA typing was unavailable for some donors at each locus, so association tests used only the typed subset. According to a later genetic analysis, donors in an Asian-associated ancestry cluster had fewer N-insertions in productive TCRs than the approximately 630-donor mean.

This clone came up a few times. Its antigen has not been determined. No quality values exist for individual bases; no much larger clone is one base distant. Libraries came from the immunoSEQ multiplex PCR assay. For the multiplex PCR, a mixture combining 60 forward primers for TCR Vbeta segments and 13 reverse primers for TCR Jbeta segments was used. The CDR3 region of rearranged TCR beta genes was amplified from genomic DNA with a multiplex PCR assay. The amplified TCR beta libraries were sequenced on the Illumina HiSeq System as 87-base-pair reads. In the source study's methods: In a later analysis, approximately 74 million unique TCR beta chains were counted across the 690 or so repertoires, and approximately 11 million of these chains were shared by at least two donors. Raw reads were error-corrected and collapsed into unique sequences with a nearest-neighbor algorithm that merged closely related sequences to remove PCR and sequencing errors. To assign V, D and J gene segments, CDR3 sequences were aligned to IMGT reference sequences. For a sequence to be retained, a match of at least six nucleotides was required to both a V gene segment and a J gene segment. A rearrangement counted as productive if the CDR3 had no stop codons and remained in frame with V and J, and every other rearrangement counted as non-productive. Following IMGT convention, CDR3 was defined as the stretch from the second conserved V-encoded cysteine up to the conserved J-encoded phenylalanine. Sequences without an unambiguous match to a single V gene segment were excluded from the earlier analysis of about 600 of the donors. In an earlier analysis of 587 of the donors, a V segment was called functional when productive rearrangements were above 56.7%, and segregating when the standard deviation between donors exceeded 5%. A statistical classification framework was developed to diagnose cytomegalovirus status using the catalog of TCR beta chain sequences. V and J gene assignment, in a later analysis, came from comparing TCR nucleotide sequences with IMGT/GENE-DB human TR gene sequences. In a later analysis, CDR3 sequences and most-parsimonious VDJ recombination scenarios were assigned using the TCRdist pipeline. In a later analysis, every TCR beta chain was defined by the combination of its CDR3 amino acid sequence and its V-gene family, and reads without a unique V-gene family were dropped. In a later analysis, 450 to 600 highly shared, low-generation-probability nucleotide sequences were removed to address suspected cross-contamination and a sequencing artifact. A later analysis calculated a clonal expansion index for each public chain from normalized within-repertoire ranks of inferred template counts. Generation probabilities in a later analysis came from a VDJ recombination model fitted to out-of-frame rearrangements, and those results were checked against IGoR. A later analysis scored TCR-TCR, TCR-HLA and TCR-CMV co-occurrence with hypergeometric tests, applying a repertoire-size bias correction to TCR pairs. A later analysis estimated false discovery rates by permuting HLA or CMV assignments 20 times. A later analysis grouped co-occurring TCRs with DBSCAN, adding TCRdist sequence similarity when clustering within HLA-allele-positive subsets. For co-occurrence clustering, repertoires with fewer than 30,000 or more than 120,000 public chains were excluded, along with roughly 5 repertoires with anomalous nucleotide sharing. TCRdb carries this immuneACCESS record with in-frame sequences only. Its versions omit some clonotypes, under half of them owing to an unresolved V gene in the studies checked, with the rest unexplained. V, J and clone size reflect that table, while D and trimming were determined from the DNA. For this sample there are roughly 150,000 clones; around 77% appear just once. The biggest ten clones account for about 1.6% of the sample.

The CDR3 runs 14 residues from the cysteine to the phenylalanine. The kept DNA is CDR3 alone, 42 bases in frame from the first base. V is shortened by 0 bases, J by 9 bases, and the region joining them spans 12 bases. The germline V gene (reference sequence) provides CDR1 LNHDA and CDR2 SQIVND. The cohort consisted of hundreds of healthy bone marrow donors. At the time of sampling, every cohort member was nominally healthy, though immune exposures that went unrecorded were likely present. The donor tested CMV seronegative, placing the donor among the roughly 400 seronegative members of the cohort. Each donor provided a peripheral blood sample, and peripheral blood mononuclear cells were used for TCR beta sequencing. Genomic DNA extraction from the blood cell samples was performed with the Qiagen DNeasy Blood Extraction Kit.

The rearrangement combines TRBV19 with TRBJ2-1, and possibly TRBD1, on 5 matching bases. The sequence came from a man aged 35-49 years in good health and CMV-seronegative. Sequencing was performed on PBMCs. Here is the DNA: TGTGCCAGTAGTATAGACCCTTTGGGGCTTGAGCAGTTCTTC. Its amino acids are CASSIDPLGLEQFF.